This T cell receptor (beta chain) was sequenced in a study of T-cell reconstitution after alpha-beta-depleted transplantation in children. Trimming shortened V by 4 bases and J by 6 bases, and 18 bases separated the two germline ends. The CDR3 contains 15 residues. Germline V lookup: CDR1 LGHDT, CDR2 YNNKEL (reference sequence). Construction of the TCRbeta library involved unique molecular identifiers. TCRdb itself ran the PCR reads through MiXCR, one entry per CDR3 protein. The sample lists hundreds of thousands of distinct CDR3 sequences; 13% were seen once. The sample in question was PBMCs, mostly from graft donor cells, obtained 360 days after TCRalphabeta/CD19-depleted stem cell transplant. The origin of this receptor is a male patient aged 5 to 17 who had a stem cell transplant for acute myeloid leukemia, so the T cells may come from the graft donor. This sequence joins TRBV3-1 and TRBJ1-1, with a weak D call TRBD1 (5 bases). For the CDR3, the DNA is TGTGCCAGCAGCCCGCGGGGGATCTTTCCGGCTGAAGCTTTCTTT. It specifies CASSPRGIFPAEAFF.